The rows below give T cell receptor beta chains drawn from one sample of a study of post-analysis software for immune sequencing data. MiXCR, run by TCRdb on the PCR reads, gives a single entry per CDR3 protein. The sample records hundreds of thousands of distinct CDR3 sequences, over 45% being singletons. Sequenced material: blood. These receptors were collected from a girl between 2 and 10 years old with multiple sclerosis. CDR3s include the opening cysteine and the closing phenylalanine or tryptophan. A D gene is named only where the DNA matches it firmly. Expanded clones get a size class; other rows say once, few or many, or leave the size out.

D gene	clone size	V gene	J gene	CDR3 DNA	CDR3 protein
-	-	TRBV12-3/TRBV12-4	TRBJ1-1	TGTGCCAGCAGTTCGTACCCGGGACAATTGAACACTGAAGCTTTCTTT	CASSSYPGQLNTEAFF
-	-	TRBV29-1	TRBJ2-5	TGCAGCGTTGCAGAAGATCCGGGTCCCATTAAGTACTTC	CSVAEDPGPIKYF
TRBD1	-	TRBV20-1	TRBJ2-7	TGCAGTGCTGGTCGACAGGGGGACTCCTACGAGCAGTACTTC	CSAGRQGDSYEQYF
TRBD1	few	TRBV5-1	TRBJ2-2	TGCGCCAGCACCCAACAGGGGGCCACCGGGGAGCTGTTTTTT	CASTQQGATGELFF
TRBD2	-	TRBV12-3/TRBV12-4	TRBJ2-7	TGTGCCAGCAGTTCCCTCTGGACTAGCGGGTCCAGCTCCTACGAGCAGTACTTC	CASSSLWTSGSSSYEQYF
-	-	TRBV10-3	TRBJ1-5	TGTGCCATCACTTCAGGGGAACGTCAGCCCCAGCATTTT	CAITSGERQPQHF
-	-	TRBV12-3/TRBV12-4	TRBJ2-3	TGTGCCAGCACCCGCGGGACCGGGGGCTATACGCAGTATTTT	CASTRGTGGYTQYF
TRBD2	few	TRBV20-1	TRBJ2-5	TGCAGTGTTAAGGGCGGGAGTCGAGAGACCCAGTACTTC	CSVKGGSRETQYF
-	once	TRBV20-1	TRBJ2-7	TGCAGTGCTAGAGATCGCGATAGTGCCCTAGGCGAGCAGTACTTC	CSARDRDSALGEQYF
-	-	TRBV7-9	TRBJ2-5	TGTGCCAGCAGCCCACCAGGGGCCCAGTACTTC	CASSPPGAQYF
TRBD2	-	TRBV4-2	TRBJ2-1	TGTGCCAGCAGCCAAGGAGTGACTGGCGGGGGGAGGGATGAGCAGTTCTTC	CASSQGVTGGGRDEQFF
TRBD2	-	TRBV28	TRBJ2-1	TGTGCCAGCAGTTTAGACGGCGGGGGGGCCGATGAGCAGTTCTTC	CASSLDGGGADEQFF
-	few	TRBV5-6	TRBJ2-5	TGTGCCAGCAGCCCTCGAACTCGATCGGAGGGGGAGACCCAGTACTTC	CASSPRTRSEGETQYF
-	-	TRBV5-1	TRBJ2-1	TGCGCCAGCAGCTTGGACTCCCGCGGGCCTAGTGAGCAGTTCTTC	CASSLDSRGPSEQFF
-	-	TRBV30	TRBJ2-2	TGTGCCTGGAGTGCCCGGACCGGGGAGCTGTTTTTT	CAWSARTGELFF
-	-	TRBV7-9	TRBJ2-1	TGTGCCAGCAGCCACGCCGTAGGGCACAATGAGCAGTTCTTC	CASSHAVGHNEQFF
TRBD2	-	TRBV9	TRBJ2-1	TGTGCCAGCAGCTTTCCTAGCGGGGGGGCGGATGAGCAGTTCTTC	CASSFPSGGADEQFF
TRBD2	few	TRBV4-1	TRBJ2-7	TGCGCCAGCAGCCCGACTAGCGGGAGGGCTTACGAGCAGTACTTC	CASSPTSGRAYEQYF
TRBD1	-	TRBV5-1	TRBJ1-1	TGCGCCAGCAGCTTGTTTGCAGGGGGCACTGAAGCTTTCTTT	CASSLFAGGTEAFF
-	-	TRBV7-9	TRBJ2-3	TGTGCCAGACCCCACAGGGGCACAGATACGCAGTATTTT	CARPHRGTDTQYF
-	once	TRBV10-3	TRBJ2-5	TGTGTCGTCACAGGGGAGGGCCGTCGGGAGCAGTACTTC	CVVTGEGRREQYF
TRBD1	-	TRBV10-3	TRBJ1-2	TGTGCCATCAGTGAGGGACAGGGGGACGGCTACACCTTC	CAISEGQGDGYTF
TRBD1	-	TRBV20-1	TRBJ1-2	TGCAGTGCTAGAGACCGGACAGGGTTTGGTGGCTACACCTTC	CSARDRTGFGGYTF
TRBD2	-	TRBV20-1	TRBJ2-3	TGCAGTGCCTGGACTAGCGCCCGAGAAGGTACGCAGTATTTT	CSAWTSAREGTQYF
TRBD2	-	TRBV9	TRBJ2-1	TGTGCCAGCAGCGTAGGCGGGAGTGGGGTGAATGAGCAGTTCTTC	CASSVGGSGVNEQFF
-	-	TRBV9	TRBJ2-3	TGTGCCAGCAGCGTGAGCGGTACGCAGTATTTT	CASSVSGTQYF
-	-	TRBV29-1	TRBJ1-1	TGCAGCGTTCGTCGACTGACGAACACTGAAGCTTTCTTT	CSVRRLTNTEAFF
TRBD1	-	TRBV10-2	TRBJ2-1	TGCGCCAGCCGCGAGACAGGGGCAAACGATGAGCAGTTCTTC	CASRETGANDEQFF
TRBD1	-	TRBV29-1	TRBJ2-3	TGCAGCGTCCCAGGGACAGGGGATACGCAGTATTTT	CSVPGTGDTQYF
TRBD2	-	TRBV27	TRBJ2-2	TGTGCCAGCGGGACTAGCGGGGGACTGAACACCGGGGAGCTGTTTTTT	CASGTSGGLNTGELFF
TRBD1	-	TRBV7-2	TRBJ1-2	TGTGCCAGCAGCTCAAACACAGGGGTTAACTATGGCTACACCTTC	CASSSNTGVNYGYTF
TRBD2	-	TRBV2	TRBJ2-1	TGTGCCAGCAGTGGACCGGGGGGGGCCTACAATGAGCAGTTCTTC	CASSGPGGAYNEQFF